What follows describes a single T cell receptor (beta chain). This clonotype was seen ten or more times. The specificity of this receptor is unknown. No base-level quality is on record; no much larger clone is a single base apart. The time point label here, explained by the study, means: persistent/refractory GD, antithyroid drugs over 5 years with positive TRAb. For both TCR sequencing and RNA sequencing, RNA was extracted from PBMCs using TRIzol. The diagnosis of Graves' disease was made according to American Thyroid Association guidelines. The patients came from an endocrinology department in Xi'an, China. From each patient, approximately 9 milliliters of peripheral blood was collected into an EDTA anticoagulant tube. Ficoll Paque Plus density gradient separation was used to isolate PBMCs, and no further T cell sorting was performed. An Agilent 2100 Bioanalyzer and agarose gel were used to check RNA quality, and a NanoDrop 2000 was used to measure RNA concentration.

This entry belongs to a study of regulatory T cells in long-lasting Graves disease (dated by TCRdb to the early 2020s). Some background on the complete study: Persistent Graves' disease meant more than 5 years of antithyroid drug treatment with TSH receptor autoantibodies that stayed positive. Peripheral blood TCR sequencing and RNA sequencing compared persistent Graves' disease patients with newly diagnosed Graves' disease patients. A total of 35 or so samples were covered by TCR sequencing, comprising some 13 persistent and about 20 newly diagnosed Graves' disease patients. Antithyroid drugs had been taken for roughly 10 years on average by persistent Graves' disease patients in the clinical cohort. The study took place in China and was registered as a clinical trial. Broad study findings and their caveats: Only the TCR beta chain was sequenced and analyzed. As a limitation, the authors acknowledged that the small sample size may reduce accuracy. TRBV28, TRBJ1-2 and TRBJ2-5 were preferentially used in persistent disease, while TRBV20-1 and TRBJ2-1 were favored in newly diagnosed disease. Compared with newly diagnosed patients, persistent Graves' disease patients had lower TCR Shannon entropy and fewer highly expanded clones, which suggests clonal expansion. Because the primary lesion, thyroid tissue, could not be accessed, the study looked at peripheral blood alone. More public clonotypes were shared among persistent patients (under 3,000) than among newly diagnosed patients (approximately 930).

The CDR3 numbers 14 residues from cysteine through phenylalanine. Left in the record is the CDR3 DNA by itself, 42 bases read in frame from the first base. Taken from the germline V gene (reference sequence), the CDR1 and CDR2 loops are LGHDT and YNNKEL. V is clipped by 3 bases and J by 2 bases, and the sequence between their germline boundaries is 11 bases long. Libraries came from multiplex PCR. For sequencing, an Illumina HiSeq 4000 was employed. TCR beta libraries were built with iRepertoire HTBI primers and Arm-PCR amplification of CDR3 regions. Before sequencing, the PCR products went through gel purification. The original methods were these. Across samples, 62 TRBV and roughly 13 TRBJ segments were identified and used for gene usage analysis of CDR3 amino acid clonotypes. COPE and FqMerger were used to merge the filtered high-quality paired reads into contigs. BLAST was used to align contigs to the IMGT TRBV, TRBD and TRBJ reference genes, and CDR3 was defined following IMGT. Highly expanded clones were defined as clonotypes with a frequency above 0.1%. Shannon entropy was used to measure repertoire diversity, and the Gini coefficient was used to measure V-J evenness. A clonotype was considered public if more than one individual shared it. Using fastp at Q25 and MiXCR, TCRdb reprocessed the public reads and kept productive beta chains. Every entry covers one CDR3 protein and lists the most common genes and DNA from its rows. The V and J calls here are based on TCRdb, not the publication. The sample yields about 470,000 distinct CDR3 sequences; roughly 21% were counted once. The ten biggest clones cover roughly 7% of the sample.

The sample consisted of peripheral blood mononuclear cells (PBMCs), taken when the disease was refractory, from a patient treated with antithyroid drugs. The rearrangement combines TRBV3-1 with TRBJ2-7; the D gene is possibly TRBD1, with 6 bases matching. The source of this sequence is a female donor with Graves disease. Here is the DNA: TGTGCCAGCAGCCAGGGACACCCGACCTACGAGCAGTACTTC. It specifies CASSQGHPTYEQYF.